This T cell receptor (beta chain) was sequenced for a study of OX40 agonist ivuxolimab in advanced cancers. Study-level findings and limits: The expanded peripheral T cells' antigen specificity was not determined.

Measured with immunoSEQ multiplex PCR; TCRdb has only the in-frame clones, and not every one. The sample includes around 35,000 clones, roughly 80% of them seen just once. A word on this clone: Its antigen is currently unknown.

The length of the CDR3 is 15 residues. V was clipped by 0 bases and J by 2 bases, with 8 bases between them. Germline CDR1 and CDR2: LGHNA and YSLEER. This TCR was sampled from an adult with an advanced solid tumor such as melanoma, head and neck, liver or kidney cancer. The chain recombines TRBV4-3 with TRBJ1-3, with D possibly matching TRBD1 (5 bases). The source was CD4+ or CD8+ T cells sorted from blood, collected in a trial of the OX40 agonist ivuxolimab. The CDR3 loop is CASSQDGGAGNTIYF. CDR3 coding DNA: TGCGCCAGCAGCCAAGATGGGGGAGCTGGAAACACCATATATTTT.